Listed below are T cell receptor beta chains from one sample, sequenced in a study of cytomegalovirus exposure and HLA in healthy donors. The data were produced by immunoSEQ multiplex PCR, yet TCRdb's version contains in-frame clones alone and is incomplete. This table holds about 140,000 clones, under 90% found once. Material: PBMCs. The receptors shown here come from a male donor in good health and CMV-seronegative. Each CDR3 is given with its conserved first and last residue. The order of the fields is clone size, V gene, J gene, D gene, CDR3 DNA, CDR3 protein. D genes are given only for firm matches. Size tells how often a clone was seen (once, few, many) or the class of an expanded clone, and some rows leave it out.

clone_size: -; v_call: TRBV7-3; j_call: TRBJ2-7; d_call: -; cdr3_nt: TGTGCCAGCAGCCCCGGGAGTGGCTCCTACGAGCAGTACTTC; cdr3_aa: CASSPGSGSYEQYF
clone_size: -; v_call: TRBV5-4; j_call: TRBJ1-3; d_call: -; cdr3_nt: TGTGCCAGCAGCTTGGGAGAGGCGGGAAACACCATATATTTT; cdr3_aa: CASSLGEAGNTIYF
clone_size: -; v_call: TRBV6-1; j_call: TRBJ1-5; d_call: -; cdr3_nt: TGTGCCAGCAGTGGACAGCCCCCTGATTGGCCCCAGCATTTT; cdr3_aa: CASSGQPPDWPQHF
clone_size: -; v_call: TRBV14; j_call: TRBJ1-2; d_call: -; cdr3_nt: TGTGCCAGCAGCCAAGACCTACAGGGCAATGGCTACACCTTC; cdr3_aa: CASSQDLQGNGYTF
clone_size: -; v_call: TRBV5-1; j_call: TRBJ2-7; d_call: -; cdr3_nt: TGCGCCAGCAGCTTGGCTTCTCGGGTCGAGCAGTACTTC; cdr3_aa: CASSLASRVEQYF
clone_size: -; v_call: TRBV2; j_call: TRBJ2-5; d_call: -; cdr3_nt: TGTGCCAGCAGTGAAGCCACTGAGACCCAGTACTTC; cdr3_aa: CASSEATETQYF
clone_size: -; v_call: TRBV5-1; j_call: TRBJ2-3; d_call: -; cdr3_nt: TGCGCCAGCGGGGCGACGGGCGATACGCAGTATTTT; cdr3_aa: CASGATGDTQYF
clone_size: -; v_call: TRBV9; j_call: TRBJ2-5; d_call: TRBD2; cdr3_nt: TGTGCCAGCAGCGGCTCTGAGGGGAGGGATACCCAGTACTTC; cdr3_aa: CASSGSEGRDTQYF
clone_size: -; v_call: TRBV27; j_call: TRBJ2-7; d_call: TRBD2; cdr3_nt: TGTGCCAGCAGTCCCAGGACGGGAACGGGGGGGTACTTC; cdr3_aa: CASSPRTGTGGYF
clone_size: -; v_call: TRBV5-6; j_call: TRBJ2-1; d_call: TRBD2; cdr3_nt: TGTGCCAGCAGCTATGGACTAGCGGGAGTAGAAACCTACAATGAGCAGTTCTTC; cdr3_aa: CASSYGLAGVETYNEQFF
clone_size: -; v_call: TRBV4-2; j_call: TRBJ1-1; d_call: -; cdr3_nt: TGTGCCAGCAGCCAAGAGGCGGAGCTGAACACTGAAGCTTTCTTT; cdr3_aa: CASSQEAELNTEAFF
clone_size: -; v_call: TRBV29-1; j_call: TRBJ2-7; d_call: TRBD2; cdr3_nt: TGCAGCGTTTCCGGGTGGACTAGCGGGAGCTCCTACGAGCAGTACTTC; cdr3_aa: CSVSGWTSGSSYEQYF
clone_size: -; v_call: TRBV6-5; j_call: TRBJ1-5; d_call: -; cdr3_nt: TGTGCCAGCAGTTACTCCAGGGTTAGCAATCAGCCCCAGCATTTT; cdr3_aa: CASSYSRVSNQPQHF
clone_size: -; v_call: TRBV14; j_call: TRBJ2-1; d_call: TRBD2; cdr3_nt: TGTGCCAGCAGCCCAGCTAGCGGGAGCTACAATGAGCAGTTCTTC; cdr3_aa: CASSPASGSYNEQFF
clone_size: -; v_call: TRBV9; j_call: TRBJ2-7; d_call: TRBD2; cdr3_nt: TGTGCCAGCAGCCCGGGACTAGCGGAAACCTACGAGCAGTACTTC; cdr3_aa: CASSPGLAETYEQYF
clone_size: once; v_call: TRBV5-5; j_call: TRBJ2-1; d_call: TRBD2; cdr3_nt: TGTGCCAGCAGCTTGACCCGACTAGCGGGAGGGCCAAATGAGCAGTTCTTC; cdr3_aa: CASSLTRLAGGPNEQFF
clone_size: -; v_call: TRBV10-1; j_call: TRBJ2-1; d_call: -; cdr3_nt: TGCGCCAGCATCGAGGCCAATGAGCAGTTCTTC; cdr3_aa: CASIEANEQFF
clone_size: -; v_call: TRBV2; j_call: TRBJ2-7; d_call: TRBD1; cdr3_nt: TGTGCCAGCAGTGAAGCCTCAGGGGGCTCCTACGAGCGGTACTTC; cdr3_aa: CASSEASGGSYERYF
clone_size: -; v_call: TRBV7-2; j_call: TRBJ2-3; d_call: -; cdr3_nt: TGTGCCAGCAGCTTGGGGGCGGCTCTCGGTACGCAGTATTTT; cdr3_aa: CASSLGAALGTQYF
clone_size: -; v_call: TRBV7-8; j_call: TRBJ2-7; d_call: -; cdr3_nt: TGTGCCAGCAGCTTAGGAGGGAGTGACACCTACGAGCAGTACTTC; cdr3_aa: CASSLGGSDTYEQYF
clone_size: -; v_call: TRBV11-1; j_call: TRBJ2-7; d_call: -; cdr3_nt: TGTGCCAGCAGCTCCGAGGCCCCCGGTCTGTACTTC; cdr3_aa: CASSSEAPGLYF
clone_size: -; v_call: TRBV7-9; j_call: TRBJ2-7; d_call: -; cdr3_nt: TGTGCCAGCAGCTTAGGAGATTCCGAGCAGTACTTC; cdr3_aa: CASSLGDSEQYF
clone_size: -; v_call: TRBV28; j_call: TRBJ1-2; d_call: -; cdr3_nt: TGTGCCAGCAGTTCCGAAGGGGAAGCTAACTATGGCTACACCTTC; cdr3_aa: CASSSEGEANYGYTF
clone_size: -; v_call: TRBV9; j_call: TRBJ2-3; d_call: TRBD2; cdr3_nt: TGTGCCAGCAGCGAGGGGACTAGCGGGAACACAGATACGCAGTATTTT; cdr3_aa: CASSEGTSGNTDTQYF
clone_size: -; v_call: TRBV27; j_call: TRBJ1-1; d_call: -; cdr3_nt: TGTGCCAGCAGTTTACGGCCCAGCGGGTTCACTGAAGCTTTCTTT; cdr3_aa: CASSLRPSGFTEAFF
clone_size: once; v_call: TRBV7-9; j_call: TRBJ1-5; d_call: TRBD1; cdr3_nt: TGTGCCAGCAGCTCCGGACAGGCCCACAATCAGCCCCAGCATTTT; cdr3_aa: CASSSGQAHNQPQHF
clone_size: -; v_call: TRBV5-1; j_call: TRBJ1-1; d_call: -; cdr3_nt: TGCGCCAGCAGCCCCGGGACAACAGCGAACACTGAAGCTTTCTTT; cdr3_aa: CASSPGTTANTEAFF
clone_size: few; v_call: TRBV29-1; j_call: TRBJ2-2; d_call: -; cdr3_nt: TGCAGCGTTGAAGTGCGGACCGGGGAGCTGTTTTTT; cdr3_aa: CSVEVRTGELFF
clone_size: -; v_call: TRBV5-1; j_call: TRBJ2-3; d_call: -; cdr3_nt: TGCGCCAGCAGCTGGGAGCAACGCACAGATACGCAGTATTTT; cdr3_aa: CASSWEQRTDTQYF
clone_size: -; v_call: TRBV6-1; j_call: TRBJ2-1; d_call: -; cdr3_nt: TGTGCCAGCAGTACACCTAGCTCCTACAATGAGCAGTTCTTC; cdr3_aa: CASSTPSSYNEQFF
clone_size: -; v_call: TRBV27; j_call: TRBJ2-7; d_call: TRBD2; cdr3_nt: TGTGCCAGCAGACCTCTAGCGGGAGCAAGCTACGAGCAGTACTTC; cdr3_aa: CASRPLAGASYEQYF
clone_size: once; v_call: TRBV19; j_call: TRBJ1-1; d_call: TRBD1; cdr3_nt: TGTGCCACCGGGACAGGGGGTGTTACTGAAGCTTTCTTT; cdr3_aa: CATGTGGVTEAFF
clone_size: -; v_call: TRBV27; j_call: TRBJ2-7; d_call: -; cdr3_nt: TGTGCCAGCAGTTTATCAGCGTTCTACGAGCAGTACTTC; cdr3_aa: CASSLSAFYEQYF
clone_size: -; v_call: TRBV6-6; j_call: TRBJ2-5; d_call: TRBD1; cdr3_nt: TGTGCCAGCAGTGACCGGGACAGGGGGCCCGGGACCCAGTACTTC; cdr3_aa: CASSDRDRGPGTQYF
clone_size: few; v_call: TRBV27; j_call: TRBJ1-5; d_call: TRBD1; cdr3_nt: TGTGCCAGCAGCGGGACAGTAAATCAGCCCCAGCATTTT; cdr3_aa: CASSGTVNQPQHF
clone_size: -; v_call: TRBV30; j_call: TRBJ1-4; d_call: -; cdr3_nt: TGTGCCGCGACAACTGTCCCCCACGGGGGAATAGGTGAAAAACTGTTTTTT; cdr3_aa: CAATTVPHGGIGEKLFF
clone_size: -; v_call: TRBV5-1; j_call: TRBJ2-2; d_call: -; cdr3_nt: TGCGCCAGCAGCTTGGTCAGAAGGAGCGACACCGGGGAGCTGTTTTTT; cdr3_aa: CASSLVRRSDTGELFF
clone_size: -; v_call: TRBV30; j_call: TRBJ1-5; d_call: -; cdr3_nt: TGTGCCTGGAGTGTAAGCCTCCTGAATCAGCCCCAGCATTTT; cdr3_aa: CAWSVSLLNQPQHF
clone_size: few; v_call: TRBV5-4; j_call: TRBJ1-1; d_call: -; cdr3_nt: TGTGCCAGCAGCTGGTCACAGTCGGAAGCTTTCTTT; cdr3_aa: CASSWSQSEAFF
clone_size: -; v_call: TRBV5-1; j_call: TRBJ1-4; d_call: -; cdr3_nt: TGCGCCAGCAGCGGGACGGGACAATTGAATGAAAAACTGTTTTTT; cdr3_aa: CASSGTGQLNEKLFF
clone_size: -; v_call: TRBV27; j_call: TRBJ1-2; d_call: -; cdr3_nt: TGTGCCAGCAGCTTATCGCCCCCCGCGGGCTACACCTTC; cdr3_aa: CASSLSPPAGYTF
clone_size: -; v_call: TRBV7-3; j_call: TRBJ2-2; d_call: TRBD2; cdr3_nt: TGTGCCAGCAGCTTAGCGGGAGGGCCCGGGGAGCTGTTTTTT; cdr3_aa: CASSLAGGPGELFF
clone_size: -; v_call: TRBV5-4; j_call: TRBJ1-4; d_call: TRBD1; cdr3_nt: TGTGCCAGCAGCCATACAGGGGGCGCTGCGGCTGAAAAACTGTTTTTT; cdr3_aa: CASSHTGGAAAEKLFF
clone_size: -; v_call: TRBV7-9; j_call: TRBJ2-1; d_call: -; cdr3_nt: TGTGCCAGCAGCTTTCGGGACTTAAAGTACAATGAGCAGTTCTTC; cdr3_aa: CASSFRDLKYNEQFF
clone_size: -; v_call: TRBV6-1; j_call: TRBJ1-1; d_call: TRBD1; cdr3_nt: TGTGCCAGCAGTCCGACAGGGGAGGCTGAAGCTTTCTTT; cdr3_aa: CASSPTGEAEAFF
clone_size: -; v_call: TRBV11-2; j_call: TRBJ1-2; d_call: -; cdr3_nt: TGTGCCAGCAGCTTAGATCCAGCAGGGAGGCTCTATGGCTACACCTTC; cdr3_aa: CASSLDPAGRLYGYTF
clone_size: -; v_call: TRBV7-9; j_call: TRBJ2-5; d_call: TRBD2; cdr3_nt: TGTGCCAGCAGCGGGTTTAGCGGGGAGGGCTGGGAGACCCAGTACTTC; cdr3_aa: CASSGFSGEGWETQYF
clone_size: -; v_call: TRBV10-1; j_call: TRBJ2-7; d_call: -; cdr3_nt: TGCGCCAGCAGTGATCGCGCCGACTACGAGCAGTACTTC; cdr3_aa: CASSDRADYEQYF
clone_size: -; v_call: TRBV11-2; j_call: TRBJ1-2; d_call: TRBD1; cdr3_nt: TGTGCCAGCAGCCCCGGACAGGGGGAAGACGCTAACTATGGCTACACCTTC; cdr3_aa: CASSPGQGEDANYGYTF
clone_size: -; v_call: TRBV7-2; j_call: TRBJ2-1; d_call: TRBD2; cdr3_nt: TGTGCCAGCAGTTCCTGGTCCGGGACTAGCGGTTACAATGAGCAGTTCTTC; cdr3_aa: CASSSWSGTSGYNEQFF
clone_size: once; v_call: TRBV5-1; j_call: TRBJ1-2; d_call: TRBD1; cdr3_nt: TGCGCCAGCAGCTTCTCGGCGACAGGGGACGGCTACACCTTC; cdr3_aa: CASSFSATGDGYTF